Listed here are 6 T cell receptor beta chains from one sample, sequenced in a study of T cell changes during pregnancy in multiple sclerosis. Clones were sequenced by immunoSEQ multiplex PCR, and TCRdb holds only the in-frame ones, with some missing. The sample includes tens of thousands of clones, about 91% of them seen just once. The specimen was peripheral blood, collected before pregnancy. Every receptor here comes from a female donor with multiple sclerosis, enrolled in a pregnancy study.

This chain links TRBV9 with TRBJ1-4, with D uncertain. Trimming left V 0 bases short and J 8 bases short, with 11 bases between. The CDR3 length is 14 residues. Looked up from germline, CDR1 is SGDLS and CDR2 is YYNGEE. Here the CDR3 reads CASSVVGTGEKLFF. The CDR3 nucleotides read TGTGCCAGCAGCGTAGTTGGAACGGGGGAAAAACTGTTTTTT.

The J gene is TRBJ2-3, the V gene TRBV6-1; TRBD2 aligns across 7 bases. CDR3 size: 17 residues. Trimming at V came to 4 bases and at J to 0 bases, leaving 10 bases not matched to a gene. Germline V lookup: CDR1 MNHNS, CDR2 SASEGT. CDR3 DNA sequence: TGTGCCAGCAGTGGTCTGGTGTGGGGACTAAGCACAGATACGCAGTATTTT. This gives the protein CASSGLVWGLSTDTQYF.

This clone was observed a single time. V is TRBV6-5 and J is TRBJ2-2; D not resolved. Trimming took 0 bases from V and 7 from J, leaving 6 bases between them. CDR1 is MNHEY and CDR2 is SVGAGI in the germline V gene. This CDR3 comprises 13 residues. The CDR3 coding sequence is TGTGCCAGCAGTTACTCGGTGCGCGGGGAGCTGTTTTTT. It yields the protein CASSYSVRGELFF.

For the CDR3, the DNA is TGCGCCAGCAGCTGGGGGGGCACGAACACTGAAGCTTTCTTT. Translated, it gives CASSWGGTNTEAFF. The chain links TRBV5-1 to TRBJ1-1, with D maybe TRBD1 (6 bases). This CDR3 is 14 amino acids long. The V gene's germline CDR1 is SGHRS and CDR2 YFSETQ. The V end lost 3 bases, the J end lost 1 base, and 10 bases lay between the germline ends. The entire variable domain, with the rest obtained from reference TRBV5-1 and TRBJ1-1, is as follows: KAGVTQTPRYLIKTRGQQVTLSCSPISGHRSVSWYQQTPGQGLQFLFEYFSETQRNKGNFPGRFSGRQFSNSRSEMNVSTLELGDSALYLCASSWGGTNTEAFFGQGTRLTVV.

The chain links TRBV4-3 to TRBJ2-5, with TRBD2 identical over 10 bases. Looked up from germline, CDR1 is LGHNA and CDR2 is YSLEER. After removal of 4 bases from V and 3 bases from J, the junction contained 2 bases not matched to a gene. This CDR3 spans 14 amino acids. CDR3 DNA: TGCGCCAGCAGCCCCGGACTAGCGGAAGAGACCCAGTACTTC. Translated, it gives CASSPGLAEETQYF.

This sequence joins TRBV27 and TRBJ2-5, with 9 bases identical to TRBD2. Losses at the gene ends were 5 bases for V and 3 bases for J; bases not matched to a gene: 4. Germline V gene data show CDR1 as MNHEY and CDR2 as SMNVEV (reference sequence). The CDR3 consists of 14 residues. As DNA, the CDR3 is TGTGCCAGCAGTCCCGGGACTAGCAAAGAGACCCAGTACTTC. Protein: CASSPGTSKETQYF.